Presented here are 32 T cell receptor beta chains from one specimen sequenced in a study of cytomegalovirus exposure and HLA in healthy donors. Researchers ran the PCR with 60 Vbeta and 13 Jbeta primers. This table comes from immunoSEQ multiplex PCR, and its TCRdb copy is limited to in-frame clones, with some not included. The repertoire table contains around 80,000 clones. Material for sequencing was PBMCs. Source of these receptors: a boy younger than 18 in good health and CMV-seronegative.

The V and J genes are TRBV20-1 and TRBJ1-1; 7 nucleotides match TRBD1. CDR3 size: 11 residues. With 6 bases clipped from V and 3 bases from J, the junction kept 1 base outside the gene matches. Germline CDR1 and CDR2: DFQATT and SNEGSKA (reference sequence). DNA for the CDR3: TGCAGTGCAACAGGGGACACTGAAGCTTTCTTT. It yields the protein CSATGDTEAFF.

The CDR3 sequence: CASSRRREVDNEQFF. The CDR3 DNA follows: TGTGCCAGCAGCCGGCGAAGGGAGGTGGACAATGAGCAGTTCTTC. The rearrangement links TRBV5-6 to TRBJ2-1; D may be TRBD2 (6 bases). V was pared by 4 bases and J by 5 bases, with 16 bases between. The length of the CDR3 is 15 residues. Germline values: CDR1 SGHDT, CDR2 YYEEEE.

The chain recombines TRBV7-2 with TRBJ1-5, with 10 nucleotides matching TRBD1. J lost 4 bases, V lost 4 bases, and 4 bases had no gene match. This CDR3 is built from 15 residues. The germline gives CDR1 SGHTA, CDR2 FQGNSA. The chain's CDR3 is CASSSGTGVNQPQHF. As DNA, the CDR3 is TGTGCCAGCAGCTCAGGGACAGGGGTTAATCAGCCCCAGCATTTT. The whole variable domain, remainder taken from reference TRBV7-2 and TRBJ1-5, is GAGVSQSPSNKVTEKGKDVELRCDPISGHTALYWYRQSLGQGLEFLIYFQGNSAPDKSGLPSDRFSAERTGGSVSTLTIQRTQQEDSAVYLCASSSGTGVNQPQHFGDGTRLSIL.

The CDR3 sequence is CASSFHRPGQDSNTEAFF. The CDR3 coding sequence is TGCGCCAGCAGCTTCCATCGCCCGGGACAGGACTCGAACACTGAAGCTTTCTTT. The chain uses TRBV5-1 and TRBJ1-1, with 8 bases lining up with TRBD1. Germline lookup yields CDR1 SGHRS and CDR2 YFSETQ. There are 18 residues in the CDR3. V was pared by 2 bases and J by 1 base, with 13 bases of the junction left unmatched.

The chain employs TRBV6-5 and TRBJ1-2; D gene ambiguous. With 0 bases removed from V and 7 bases from J, the gap between germline ends came to 12 bases. Germline CDR1 is MNHEY and CDR2 is SVGAGI. The CDR3 runs to 14 residues. As DNA, the CDR3 is TGTGCCAGCAGTTACTCCATTGGCCTTGGTGGCTACACCTTC. Amino acids: CASSYSIGLGGYTF.

V and J are TRBV18 and TRBJ1-1; D is perhaps TRBD1 (6 bases). Germline V lookup: CDR1 KGHSH, CDR2 LQKENI. The CDR3 has 14 amino acids. V lost 8 bases and J lost 9, with 22 bases in between. In DNA, the CDR3 is TGTGCCAGCCACTATGACAGGTTTGCAACCAAAGCTTTCTTT. This translates into CASHYDRFATKAFF.

This chain joins TRBV15 and TRBJ1-6; the match to TRBD1 covers 9 bases. This CDR3 has 14 residues. The germline gives CDR1 LNHNV, CDR2 YYDKDF (reference sequence). The V and J ends lost 3 bases and 7 bases, in that order; junction bases with no gene match: 1. CDR3 region: CATSRGQGNSPLHF. In DNA form, the CDR3 reads TGTGCCACCAGCAGGGGACAGGGCAATTCACCCCTCCACTTT.

This chain links TRBV9 with TRBJ2-7; 7 positions match TRBD1. The length of the CDR3 is 15 residues. Germline V gives CDR1 SGDLS, CDR2 YYNGEE. The J segment lost 3 bases and the V segment lost 0 bases, leaving 6 bases of the junction unmatched. CDR3 loop: CASSVGGTEVYEQYF. CDR3 nucleotides: TGTGCCAGCAGCGTAGGGGGGACAGAAGTCTACGAGCAGTACTTC.

The rearrangement links TRBV18 to TRBJ1-5; a possible D gene is TRBD1 (5 bases). Trimming removed 0 bases from V and 6 bases from J, with 12 bases in between. Germline V gene data show CDR1 as KGHSH and CDR2 as LQKENI. This CDR3 comprises 15 residues. CDR3: CASSPPGRGTQPQHF. In DNA form, the CDR3 reads TGTGCCAGCTCACCACCCGGGCGGGGGACTCAGCCCCAGCATTTT. The complete variable domain, with remaining parts taken from reference TRBV18 and TRBJ1-5, reads NAGVMQNPRHLVRRRGQEARLRCSPMKGHSHVYWYRQLPEEGLKFMVYLQKENIIDESGMPKERFSAEFPKEGPSILRIQQVVRGDSAAYFCASSPPGRGTQPQHFGDGTRLSIL.

The genes are TRBV5-1 and TRBJ2-5, with a possible D match to TRBD2 (6 bases). Trimming removed 3 bases at V and 4 bases at J, with 10 bases between. There are 13 residues in the CDR3. Per the germline V gene, CDR1 is SGHRS and CDR2 is YFSETQ. The CDR3 region is CASSWAGGETQYF. In DNA form, the CDR3 reads TGCGCCAGCAGCTGGGCCGGGGGAGAGACCCAGTACTTC.

Details on this clone: At one end the junction does not follow the germline gene, possibly because of a read error. The rearrangement joins TRBV30 to TRBJ1-1; perhaps TRBD1 as D (5 bases). The length of the CDR3 is 13 residues. Looked up from germline, CDR1 is GTSNPN and CDR2 is SVGIG (reference sequence). CDR3 residues: CAWSWDWNTEDFF. Written as DNA, the CDR3 is TGTGCCTGGAGTTGGGACTGGAACACTGAAGATTTCTTT.

This chain links TRBV4-1 with TRBJ1-2; TRBD1 is a possible D gene (5 bases). Trimming took 3 bases from V and 2 from J, leaving 13 bases between them. The CDR3 runs 15 residues. Germline CDR1 and CDR2: MGHRA and YSYEKL. As DNA, the CDR3 is TGCGCCAGCAGCCAGGTCTCGGGGGTCAACTATGGCTACACCTTC. Protein product: CASSQVSGVNYGYTF.

This sequence joins TRBV7-7 and TRBJ2-3; no clear D. V was trimmed by 0 bases and J by 2 bases, leaving 12 bases between them. The V gene's germline CDR1 is SSHAT and CDR2 FNYEAQ (reference sequence). The CDR3 contains 16 residues. The CDR3 region has the DNA TGTGCCAGCAGCTTAGCGCGCGGAATAAACACAGATACGCAGTATTTT. This codes for CASSLARGINTDTQYF. Using reference TRBV7-7 and TRBJ2-3 for the parts outside the CDR3, the full variable domain is GAGVSQSPRYKVTKRGQDVTLRCDPISSHATLYWYQQALGQGPEFLTYFNYEAQPDKSGLPSDRFSAERPEGSISTLTIQRTEQRDSAMYRCASSLARGINTDTQYFGPGTRLTVL.

The chain couples TRBV27 to TRBJ1-2, with a tentative D call TRBD1 (6 bases). Trimming stripped 5 bases from V and 4 bases from J, with 11 bases between. CDR1 and CDR2 (germline): MNHEY, SMNVEV (reference sequence). The CDR3 consists of 13 residues. The chain's CDR3 is CASSPQGRYGYTF. The CDR3 DNA follows: TGTGCCAGCAGTCCACAGGGTCGCTATGGCTACACCTTC.

The V call is TRBV27, the J call TRBJ2-7; TRBD2 matches at 12 bases. The V gene end was trimmed by 8 bases and the J gene end by 2 bases; junction bases not matched to a gene: 1. CDR1 is MNHEY, CDR2 SMNVEV, per germline (reference sequence). CDR3 size: 13 residues. Here the CDR3 reads CASRLAGAYEQYF. CDR3 sequence (DNA): TGTGCCAGCCGACTAGCGGGGGCCTACGAGCAGTACTTC.

The rearrangement joins TRBV6-5 to TRBJ2-5; D is uncertain. Germline CDR1 is MNHEY and CDR2 is SVGAGI. The CDR3 length is 16 residues. V shed 0 bases and J shed 5 bases, with 16 bases lying between them. CDR3 bases: TGTGCCAGCAGTTACTCTCCCAACCGAATCGGGGAGACCCAGTACTTC. Translated, it gives CASSYSPNRIGETQYF.

This rearrangement joins TRBV4-1 to TRBJ1-2; 8 nucleotides line up with TRBD1. The CDR3 sequence is 16 residues long. Looked up from germline, CDR1 is MGHRA and CDR2 is YSYEKL. V was clipped by 0 bases and J by 7 bases; unmatched bases: 10. CDR3 amino acids: CASSQDGRGLVGGYTF. CDR3 DNA: TGCGCCAGCAGCCAAGACGGCAGGGGGCTAGTCGGTGGCTACACCTTC.

V gene TRBV13 combines with J gene TRBJ2-5; D gene ambiguous. The V end lost 4 bases, the J end lost 1 base, and 10 bases lay between the germline ends. Per germline, CDR1 PRHDT and CDR2 FYEKMQ (reference sequence). There are 14 residues in the CDR3. CDR3 bases: TGTGCCAGCAGCTCCCGTAGAGTCCAAGAGACCCAGTACTTC. It yields the protein CASSSRRVQETQYF.

This chain uses TRBV5-1 with TRBJ2-1; 10 bases agree with TRBD2. In germline, CDR1 is SGHRS, CDR2 YFSETQ. The trim removed 4 bases at V and 8 bases at J, leaving 6 bases unmatched. CDR3 size: 14 residues. The DNA for the CDR3 is TGCGCCAGCAGCGGAGCGGGAGGGTACGATGAGCAGTTCTTC. Translated: CASSGAGGYDEQFF.

The chain couples TRBV6-1 to TRBJ1-5; no definite D call. V dropped 4 bases and J dropped 4 bases, with 14 bases sitting between them. The CDR3 spans 15 residues. Germline CDR1 and CDR2: MNHNS and SASEGT. CDR3 nucleotides: TGTGCCAGCAGTGGCTGGAGGCGGCATAATCAGCCCCAGCATTTT. It codes for CASSGWRRHNQPQHF.

The chain links TRBV5-4 to TRBJ2-5, with 15 bases that match TRBD2. From germline, CDR1 is SGHNT and CDR2 YYREEE (reference sequence). With V trimmed by 10 bases and J by 2 bases, 3 bases remained unmatched. CDR3 size: 14 residues. In nucleotides, the CDR3 is TGTGCCTCCGGACTAGCGGGGGGGCAAGAGACCCAGTACTTC. The encoded protein is CASGLAGGQETQYF. The entire variable domain, with the rest obtained from reference TRBV5-4 and TRBJ2-5, is as follows: ETGVTQSPTHLIKTRGQQVTLRCSSQSGHNTVSWYQQALGQGPQFIFQYYREEENGRGNFPPRFSGLQFPNYSSELNVNALELDDSALYLCASGLAGGQETQYFGPGTRLLVL.

The chain links TRBV10-3 to TRBJ1-4; 7 nucleotides align to TRBD1. Germline lookup yields CDR1 ENHRY and CDR2 SYGVKD. V lost 5 bases to trimming and J lost 5 bases; unmatched junction nucleotides: 5. This CDR3 has 14 residues. The CDR3 DNA sequence: TGTGCCATCAGTAGAGACAGGGAAAATGAAAAACTGTTTTTT. The encoded protein is CAISRDRENEKLFF.

The chain carries TRBV6-5 and TRBJ1-1, with D maybe TRBD1 (5 bases). Trimming removed 2 bases from V and 0 bases from J, with 10 bases in between. This CDR3 contains 15 residues. Germline V gene sequence: CDR1 MNHEY, CDR2 SVGAGI. CDR3 sequence reads: CASSYAQVMNTEAFF. The CDR3 bases are TGTGCCAGCAGTTACGCACAGGTCATGAACACTGAAGCTTTCTTT.

The rearrangement uses TRBV7-9 and TRBJ1-1; D ambiguous. CDR3 length: 15 residues. The ends were cut back, 4 bases at V and 1 base at J, with 13 bases in the middle. The germline V gene has CDR1 SEHNR and CDR2 FQNEAQ (reference sequence). CDR3 nucleotide sequence: TGTGCCAGCAGCTGGACGAGGGAAGAGAACACTGAAGCTTTCTTT. Amino acid sequence: CASSWTREENTEAFF.

This rearrangement joins TRBV9 to TRBJ2-3; D is ambiguous. Trimming removed 4 bases from V and 3 bases from J, with 15 bases in between. Germline assignment: CDR1 SGDLS and CDR2 YYNGEE. The CDR3 sequence is 15 residues long. As DNA, the CDR3 is TGTGCCAGCAGCCCAGCGACGAGAGGTACAGATACGCAGTATTTT. Its protein is CASSPATRGTDTQYF.

The V and J genes are TRBV5-4 and TRBJ2-7, with D maybe TRBD2 (5 bases). The germline V and J ends were trimmed by 0 bases and 4 bases, with 14 bases remaining between them. Germline V gene lookup returns CDR1 SGHNT and CDR2 YYREEE (reference sequence). The CDR3 extends over 15 amino acids. CDR3 bases: TGTGCCAGCAGCTTGGAAGGCCTAGCAGATTACGAGCAGTACTTC. Translating it yields CASSLEGLADYEQYF.

J is TRBJ2-7 and V is TRBV6-1; 7 bases are shared with TRBD2. V dropped 1 base and J dropped 2; count of bases not matched to a gene: 11. The CDR3 totals 17 residues. Germline lookup yields CDR1 MNHNS and CDR2 SASEGT. This CDR3 is CASSEVVAVTSAYEQYF. The CDR3 coding sequence is TGTGCCAGCAGTGAAGTAGTAGCGGTCACTAGCGCCTACGAGCAGTACTTC.

V is TRBV29-1 and J is TRBJ2-7; TRBD2 aligns across 13 bases. The CDR3 contains 13 residues. The ends lost 5 bases at V and 4 bases at J; junction bases unmatched: 2. Germline CDR1 SQVTM, CDR2 ANQGSEA. The CDR3 bases are TGCAGCGTTTGGACTAGCGGGAGTTACGAGCAGTACTTC. Amino acids: CSVWTSGSYEQYF.

This chain uses TRBV19 with TRBJ1-4; 8 bases are a match to TRBD1. Unmatched junction bases numbered 12, after V lost 8 bases and J lost 4 bases. The length of the CDR3 is 16 residues. The V gene's germline CDR1 is LNHDA and CDR2 SQIVND (reference sequence). The CDR3 region is CASSRGLTTINEKLFF. DNA of the CDR3: TGTGCCAGTTCCAGGGGGCTGACGACGATTAATGAAAAACTGTTTTTT.

The chain combines TRBV2 with TRBJ2-5; maybe TRBD1 (5 bases). CDR1 and CDR2 (germline): SNHLY, FYNNEI. The CDR3 runs 13 residues. Trimming stripped 10 bases from V and 5 bases from J, with 17 bases between. The CDR3 loop reads CATRVAGSETQYF. The DNA for the CDR3 is TGTGCCACCAGGGTGGCAGGGTCCGAGACCCAGTACTTC.

The chain has TRBV13 and TRBJ1-1; D is unresolved. V dropped 5 bases and J dropped 0 bases, with 7 bases sitting between them. This CDR3 spans 13 amino acids. CDR1 and CDR2 (germline): PRHDT, FYEKMQ (reference sequence). DNA of the CDR3: TGTGCCAGCAGCGCCGGGTTGAACACTGAAGCTTTCTTT. Protein sequence: CASSAGLNTEAFF.

V is TRBV6-5 and J is TRBJ1-1; D is ambiguous. Germline loops: CDR1 MNHEY, CDR2 SVGAGI. The CDR3 extends over 14 amino acids. Trimming stripped 8 bases from V and 1 base from J, with 14 bases between. This CDR3 is CASWLRAANTEAFF. CDR3 DNA sequence: TGTGCCAGCTGGTTGAGGGCAGCGAACACTGAAGCTTTCTTT.